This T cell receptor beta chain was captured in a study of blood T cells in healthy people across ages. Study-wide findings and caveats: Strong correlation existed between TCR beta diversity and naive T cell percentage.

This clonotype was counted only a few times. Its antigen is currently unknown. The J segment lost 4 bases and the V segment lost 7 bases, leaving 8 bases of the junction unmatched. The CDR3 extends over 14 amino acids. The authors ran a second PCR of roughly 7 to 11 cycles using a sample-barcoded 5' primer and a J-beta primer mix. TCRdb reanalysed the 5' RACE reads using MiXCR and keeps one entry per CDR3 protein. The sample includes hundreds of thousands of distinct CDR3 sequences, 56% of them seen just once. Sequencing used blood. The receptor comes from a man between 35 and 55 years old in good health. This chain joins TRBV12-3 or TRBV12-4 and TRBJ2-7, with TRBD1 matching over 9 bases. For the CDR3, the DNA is TGTGCCAGCATGGCTGGGACAGGGAGTTACGAGCAGTACTTC. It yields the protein CASMAGTGSYEQYF.